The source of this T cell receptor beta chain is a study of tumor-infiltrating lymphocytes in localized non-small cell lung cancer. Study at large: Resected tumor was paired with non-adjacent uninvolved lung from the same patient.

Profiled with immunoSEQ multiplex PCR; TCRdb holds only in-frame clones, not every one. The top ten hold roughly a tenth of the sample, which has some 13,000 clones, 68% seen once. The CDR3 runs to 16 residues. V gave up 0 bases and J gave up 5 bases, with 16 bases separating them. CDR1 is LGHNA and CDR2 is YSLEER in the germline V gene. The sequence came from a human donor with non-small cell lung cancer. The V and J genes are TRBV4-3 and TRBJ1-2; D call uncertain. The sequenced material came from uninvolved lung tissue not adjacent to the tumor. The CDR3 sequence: CASSQDASGASYGYTF. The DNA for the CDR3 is TGCGCCAGCAGCCAAGATGCTTCGGGAGCTTCATATGGCTACACCTTC.